This T cell receptor (beta chain) was identified during a study of identical twins. In its sample, this clonotype was seen many times. The antigen is not known. cDNA carried unique molecular identifiers, and a universal primer site was added by template switching. A single record per CDR3 protein comes from TCRdb applying MiXCR to the 5' RACE reads. Of roughly 250,000 distinct CDR3 sequences listed, about 7% were seen once; the top ten hold under 4%. Study-wide results and caveats: Whereas memory repertoires showed no such difference, abundant cord blood beta clonotypes carried fewer insertions. Monozygotic twins shared more out-of-frame TCR alpha than recombination models predicted. There is a chance that invariant MAIT and iNKT cells partially muddied zero-insertion analyses.

The V gene lost 3 bases and the J gene lost 5 bases, with 7 bases spanning the gap. CDR3 length: 13 amino acids. CDR1 is SNHLY, CDR2 FYNNEI, per germline. The same specimen was also included in a second study, on yellow fever vaccine responses in identical twins.

The sequence derives from a woman between 18 and 30 years old in good health. Specimen: memory (CD45RO+) T cells sorted from blood. J is TRBJ1-4 and V is TRBV2; tentatively, D is TRBD1 (5 bases). In nucleotides, the CDR3 is TGTGCCAGCAGTGACAGGGTGAATGAAAAACTGTTTTTT. Translating gives CASSDRVNEKLFF.